Presented here are 29 T cell receptor beta chains from one specimen sequenced in a study of T cells expressing NK-cell markers. Each CDR3 protein gets one entry in TCRdb, which reprocessed the 5' RACE reads and gives no DNA. Recorded for this sample: approximately 150,000 distinct CDR3 sequences. The sample taken for sequencing was blood T cells: a sorted CD56 or NKG2C T cell subset, CD4+ or CD8+ T cells, or bulk PBMC T cells (not recorded which). These receptors all come from a woman between 18 and 75 years old in good health.

V and J are TRBV4-1 and TRBJ1-6. This CDR3 has 16 residues. Germline V CDR1 and CDR2: MGHRA, YSYEKL. The CDR3 protein is CASSLGGRGKNSPLHF.

This rearrangement joins TRBV20-1 to TRBJ2-3. CDR3 length: 14 amino acids. The germline V gene has CDR1 DFQATT and CDR2 SNEGSKA (reference sequence). The CDR3 loop reads CSARDRSASRQWYF.

Here the CDR3 reads CASSLRSGRGNTIYF. This chain uses TRBV12-3 or TRBV12-4 with TRBJ1-3; the D gene TCRdb calls, TRBD1, cannot be checked with no DNA. The CDR3 has 15 residues.

The J gene is TRBJ2-2, the V gene TRBV5-1; absent DNA, TCRdb's TRBD2 call cannot be checked. The germline CDR1 and CDR2 sequences are SGHRS and YFSETQ. The length of the CDR3 is 18 residues. The CDR3 reads CASSFNSGTSRNTGELFF. The variable domain in full, completed from reference TRBV5-1 and TRBJ2-2, reads KAGVTQTPRYLIKTRGQQVTLSCSPISGHRSVSWYQQTPGQGLQFLFEYFSETQRNKGNFPGRFSGRQFSNSRSEMNVSTLELGDSALYLCASSFNSGTSRNTGELFFGEGSRLTVL.

CDR3 amino acids: CSARSGTGRSNQPQHF. The chain uses TRBV20-1 and TRBJ1-5; lacking DNA, the TRBD1 call made by TCRdb goes unchecked. This CDR3 contains 16 residues. Germline lookup yields CDR1 DFQATT and CDR2 SNEGSKA (reference sequence).

This chain's CDR3 is CASSSGQGWRETQYF. The chain uses TRBV27 and TRBJ2-5; without DNA, the TCRdb call of TRBD1 cannot be checked. CDR3 size: 15 residues. In germline, CDR1 is MNHEY, CDR2 SMNVEV (reference sequence).

The rearrangement links TRBV3-1 to TRBJ1-5; lacking DNA, the TRBD1 call made by TCRdb goes unchecked. Looked up from germline, CDR1 is LGHDT and CDR2 is YNNKEL (reference sequence). The CDR3 runs to 16 residues. The CDR3 protein is CASSQDPPGVGQPQHF.

This chain's CDR3 is CASSHEGLAVNEQFF. The chain uses TRBV3-1 and TRBJ2-1; TCRdb's D gene call, TRBD2, goes unchecked for lack of DNA. The CDR3 runs 15 residues. Germline-derived CDR1 and CDR2 are LGHDT and YNNKEL (reference sequence).

This rearrangement joins TRBV20-1 to TRBJ2-1; without DNA, the TCRdb call of TRBD1 cannot be checked. The CDR3 is made up of 15 amino acids. Germline-derived CDR1 and CDR2 are DFQATT and SNEGSKA (reference sequence). CDR3 protein: CSAPGQGASYNEQFF.

This chain links TRBV18 with TRBJ2-3. CDR1 and CDR2 (germline): KGHSH, LQKENI. The CDR3 covers 13 residues. The CDR3 spells CASSPTVSDTQYF. Full variable domain (remainder filled in from reference TRBV18 and TRBJ2-3): NAGVMQNPRHLVRRRGQEARLRCSPMKGHSHVYWYRQLPEEGLKFMVYLQKENIIDESGMPKERFSAEFPKEGPSILRIQQVVRGDSAAYFCASSPTVSDTQYFGPGTRLTVL.

CDR3 loop: CASSLTPPSPLHF. V is TRBV5-6 and J is TRBJ1-6; absent DNA, TCRdb's TRBD1 call cannot be checked. The CDR3 covers 13 residues. CDR1 is SGHDT, CDR2 YYEEEE, per germline.

This sequence joins TRBV5-1 and TRBJ2-1; without DNA, the TCRdb call of TRBD2 cannot be checked. CDR1 SGHRS and CDR2 YFSETQ come from the germline V gene. This CDR3 is 15 amino acids long. The CDR3 protein is CASSLVSGSKNEQFF.

The J gene is TRBJ2-7, the V gene TRBV7-3; TCRdb selects TRBD1, and the lack of DNA leaves this call unchecked. CDR1 and CDR2 (germline): SGHTA, FQGTGA. The CDR3 is 16 amino acids. CDR3 amino acids: CASSLTGGGSTYEQYF. The whole variable domain, remainder taken from reference TRBV7-3 and TRBJ2-7, is GAGVSQTPSNKVTEKGKYVELRCDPISGHTALYWYRQSLGQGPEFLIYFQGTGAADDSGLPNDRFFAVRPEGSVSTLKIQRTERGDSAVYLCASSLTGGGSTYEQYFGPGTRLTVT.

This rearrangement joins TRBV20-1 to TRBJ2-7; without DNA, the TCRdb call of TRBD1 cannot be checked. This CDR3 spans 13 amino acids. Germline V gene lookup returns CDR1 DFQATT and CDR2 SNEGSKA (reference sequence). The CDR3 reads CSATGRGVYEQYF.

The chain combines TRBV27 with TRBJ1-5; the D call of TRBD1 rests on TCRdb alone, since no DNA is present to check it. This CDR3 comprises 18 residues. Per the germline V gene, CDR1 is MNHEY and CDR2 is SMNVEV (reference sequence). Here the CDR3 reads CASIPPGGQGEGNQPQHF.

V usage is TRBV4-2 and J usage is TRBJ2-3; as DNA is missing, the TRBD2 call by TCRdb cannot be tested. This CDR3 comprises 20 residues. Per the germline V gene, CDR1 is LGHNA and CDR2 is YNFKEQ. The CDR3 here is CASSQDGLLAGATSTDTQYF.

This sequence joins TRBV20-1 and TRBJ1-5. CDR1 DFQATT and CDR2 SNEGSKA come from the germline V gene (reference sequence). The CDR3 consists of 16 residues. The CDR3 region is CSAKTQEKLSNQPQHF.

This chain uses TRBV29-1 with TRBJ1-1; without DNA, the TCRdb call of TRBD1 cannot be checked. Germline V CDR1 and CDR2: SQVTM, ANQGSEA. This CDR3 comprises 14 residues. CDR3 amino acids: CSVEGERPNTEAFF.

The V gene is TRBV7-6, the J gene TRBJ2-2; TCRdb picks TRBD2, but there is no DNA to check that call. CDR3 size: 16 residues. From germline, CDR1 is SGHVS and CDR2 FNYEAQ. The CDR3: CASSPSGGGVIGELFF.

The chain combines TRBV5-1 with TRBJ2-1. The CDR3 loop spans 14 amino acids. Germline V gene sequence: CDR1 SGHRS, CDR2 YFSETQ. The chain's CDR3 is CASSEVQRYNEQFF.

This chain connects TRBV5-1 to TRBJ2-3; TCRdb outputs TRBD1, but without DNA this stays unchecked. Germline CDR1 and CDR2: SGHRS and YFSETQ. This CDR3 contains 14 residues. The CDR3 loop reads CASSAGTETDTQYF.

The chain couples TRBV7-2 to TRBJ2-5; TCRdb's D call of TRBD1 is untestable without DNA. The CDR3 consists of 15 residues. Germline CDR1 is SGHTA and CDR2 is FQGNSA. CDR3 sequence: CASSQRDRGQETQYF.

The rearrangement uses TRBV29-1 and TRBJ2-1; TCRdb indicates TRBD2, and absent DNA this call remains unverified. Germline lookup yields CDR1 SQVTM and CDR2 ANQGSEA. This CDR3 is built from 13 residues. This CDR3 is CSVGPSSYNEQFF.

The V call is TRBV7-3, the J call TRBJ2-7; absent DNA, TCRdb's TRBD1 call cannot be checked. The CDR3 contains 13 residues. Germline V gene data show CDR1 as SGHTA and CDR2 as FQGTGA. The CDR3 here is CASSLTGEHEQYF.

The chain has TRBV7-6 and TRBJ2-2; no DNA is available, so the TRBD1 call from TCRdb remains unchecked. Germline CDR1 is SGHVS and CDR2 is FNYEAQ. The CDR3 has 15 amino acids. The CDR3 loop reads CASSLEGLNTGELFF.

V and J are TRBV11-2 and TRBJ2-2; TCRdb selects TRBD1, and the lack of DNA leaves this call unchecked. Germline V lookup: CDR1 SGHAT, CDR2 FQNNGV. This CDR3 is built from 17 residues. The CDR3: CASSPRAGTGGTGELFF.

V usage is TRBV6-2 or TRBV6-3 and J usage is TRBJ2-1; TCRdb indicates TRBD1, and absent DNA this call remains unverified. This CDR3 has 18 amino acids. Germline CDR1 is MNHEY and CDR2 is SVGEGT. Here the CDR3 reads CASTLPPSGGPSYNEQFF.

V gene TRBV18 combines with J gene TRBJ2-6; TCRdb gives TRBD1 as the D gene, but with no DNA this cannot be confirmed. Germline CDR1 reads KGHSH; CDR2 reads LQKENI. The CDR3 extends over 18 amino acids. The CDR3 loop is CASSRGTGYASGANVLTF.

The chain employs TRBV12-3 or TRBV12-4 and TRBJ1-4; TCRdb picks TRBD1, but there is no DNA to check that call. The CDR3 runs 14 residues. The CDR3 here is CASTLTGTNEKLFF.